Sequencing of this T cell receptor (beta chain) was carried out in a study of shared clonotypes between healthy human individuals. Running of the assay took place at deep level. TCRdb's copy holds only in-frame clones and misses some; the assay was immunoSEQ multiplex PCR. The table lists a few hundred thousand clones, 77% of them singletons. Concerning this clone: This probably arose from a read error, given a far larger clone one base away. Other nucleotide sequences in the sample specify the same CDR3.

Sequenced material: PBMCs. The sequence was collected from a woman in her thirties or forties in good health. Some clones in this sample may be carry-over from other donors' samples.

CDR3 DNA sequence: TGCGCCAGCAGCCCGAAACGGGACTGGATCACAGATACGCAGTATTTT. It translates to CASSPKRDWITDTQYF. This chain links TRBV5-1 with TRBJ2-3; tentative D call: TRBD2 (6 bases). The germline V and J ends were trimmed by 4 bases and 2 bases, with 17 bases remaining between them. Looked up from germline, CDR1 is SGHRS and CDR2 is YFSETQ. CDR3 length equals 16 residues.